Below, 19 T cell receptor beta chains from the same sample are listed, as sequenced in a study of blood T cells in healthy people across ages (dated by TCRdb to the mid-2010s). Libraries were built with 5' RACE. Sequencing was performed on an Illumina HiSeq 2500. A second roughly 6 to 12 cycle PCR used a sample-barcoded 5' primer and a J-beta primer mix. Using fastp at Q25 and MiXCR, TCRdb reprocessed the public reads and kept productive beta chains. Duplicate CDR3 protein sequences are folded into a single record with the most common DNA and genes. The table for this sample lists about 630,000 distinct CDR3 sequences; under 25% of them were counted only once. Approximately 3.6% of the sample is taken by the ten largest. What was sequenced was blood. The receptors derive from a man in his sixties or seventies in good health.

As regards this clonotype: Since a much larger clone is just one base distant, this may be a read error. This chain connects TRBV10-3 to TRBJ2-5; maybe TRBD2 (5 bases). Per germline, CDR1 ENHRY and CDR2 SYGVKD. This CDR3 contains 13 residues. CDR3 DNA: TGTGCCATCAGTGACGATGGGAGAGAGACCCACTACTTC. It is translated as CAISDDGRETHYF.

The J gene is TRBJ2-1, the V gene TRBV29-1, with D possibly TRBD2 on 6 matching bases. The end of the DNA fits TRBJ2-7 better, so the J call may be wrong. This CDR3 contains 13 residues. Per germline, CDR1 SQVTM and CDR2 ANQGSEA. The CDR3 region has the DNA TGCAGCGTGAGTTCGGGAGCGCTCGGCGAGCAGTACTTC. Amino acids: CSVSSGALGEQYF.

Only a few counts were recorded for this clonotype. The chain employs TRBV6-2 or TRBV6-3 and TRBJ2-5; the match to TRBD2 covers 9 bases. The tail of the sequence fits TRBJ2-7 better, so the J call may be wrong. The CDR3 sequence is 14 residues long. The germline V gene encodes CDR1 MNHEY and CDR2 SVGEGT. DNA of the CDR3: TGTGCCAGCTGCAAGGGACTAGCTATCTACGAGCAGTACTTC. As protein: CASCKGLAIYEQYF.

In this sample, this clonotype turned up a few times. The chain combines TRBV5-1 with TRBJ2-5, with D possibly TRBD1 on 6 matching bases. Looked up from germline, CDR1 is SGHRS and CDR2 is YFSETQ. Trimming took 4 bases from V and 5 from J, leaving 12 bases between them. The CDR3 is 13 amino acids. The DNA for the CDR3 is TGCGCCAGCAGCGTACAGGGTTTGGAGACCCAGTACTTC. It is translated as CASSVQGLETQYF. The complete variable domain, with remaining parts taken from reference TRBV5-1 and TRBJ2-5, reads KAGVTQTPRYLIKTRGQQVTLSCSPISGHRSVSWYQQTPGQGLQFLFEYFSETQRNKGNFPGRFSGRQFSNSRSEMNVSTLELGDSALYLCASSVQGLETQYFGPGTRLLVL.

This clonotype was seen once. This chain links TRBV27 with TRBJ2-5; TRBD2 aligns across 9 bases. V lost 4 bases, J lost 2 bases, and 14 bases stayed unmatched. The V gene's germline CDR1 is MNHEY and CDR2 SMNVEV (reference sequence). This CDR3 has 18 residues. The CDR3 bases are TGTGCCAGCAGTTGTAAGCGGGAGGACTACCGAGGGCAAGAGACCCAGTACTTC. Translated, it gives CASSCKREDYRGQETQYF.

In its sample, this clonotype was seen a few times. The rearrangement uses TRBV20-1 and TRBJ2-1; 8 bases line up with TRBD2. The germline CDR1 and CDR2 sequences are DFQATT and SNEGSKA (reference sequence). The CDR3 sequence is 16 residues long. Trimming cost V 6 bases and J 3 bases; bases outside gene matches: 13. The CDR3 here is CSARRKGSGSYNEQFF. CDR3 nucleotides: TGCAGTGCCAGGCGCAAGGGGAGCGGGAGCTACAATGAGCAGTTCTTC.

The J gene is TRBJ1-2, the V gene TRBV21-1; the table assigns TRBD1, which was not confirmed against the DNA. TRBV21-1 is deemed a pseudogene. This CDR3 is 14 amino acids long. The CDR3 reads CASRLPGPGEGYTF. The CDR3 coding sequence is TGTGCCAGCAGATTACCGGGACCCGGAGAAGGCTACACCTTC.

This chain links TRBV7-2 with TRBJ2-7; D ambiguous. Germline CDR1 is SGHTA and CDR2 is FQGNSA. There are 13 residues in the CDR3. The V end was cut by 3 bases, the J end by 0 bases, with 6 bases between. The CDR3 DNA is TGTGCCAGCAGCTTCGGCGTCTCCTACGAGCAGTACTTC. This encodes CASSFGVSYEQYF.

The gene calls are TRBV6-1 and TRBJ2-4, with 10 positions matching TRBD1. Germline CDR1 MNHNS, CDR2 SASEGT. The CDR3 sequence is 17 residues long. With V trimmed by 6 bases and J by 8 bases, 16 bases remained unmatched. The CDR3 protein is CASRPLKQTGGKDIQYF. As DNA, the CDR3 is TGTGCCAGCAGACCCCTGAAACAGACAGGGGGCAAGGACATTCAGTACTTC.

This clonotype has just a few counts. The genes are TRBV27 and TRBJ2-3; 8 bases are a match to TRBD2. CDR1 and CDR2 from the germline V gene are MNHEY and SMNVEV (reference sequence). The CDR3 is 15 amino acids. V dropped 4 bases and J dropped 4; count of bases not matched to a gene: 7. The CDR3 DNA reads TGTGCCAGCAGTTCCATAGCGGGATGGGCAGATACGCAGTATTTT. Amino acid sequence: CASSSIAGWADTQYF.

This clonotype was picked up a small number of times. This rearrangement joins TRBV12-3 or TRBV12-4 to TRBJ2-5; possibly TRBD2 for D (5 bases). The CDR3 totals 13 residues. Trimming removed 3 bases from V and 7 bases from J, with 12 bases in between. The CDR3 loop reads CASSFGEKGTQYF. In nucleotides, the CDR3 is TGTGCCAGCAGTTTTGGGGAGAAGGGGACCCAGTACTTC.

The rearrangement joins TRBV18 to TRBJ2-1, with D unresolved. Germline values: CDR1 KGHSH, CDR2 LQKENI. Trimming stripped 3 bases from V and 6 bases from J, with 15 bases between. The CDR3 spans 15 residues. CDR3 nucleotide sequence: TGTGCCAGCTCACCCGGGCTCATCCAGAGCAATGAGCAGTTCTTC. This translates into CASSPGLIQSNEQFF.

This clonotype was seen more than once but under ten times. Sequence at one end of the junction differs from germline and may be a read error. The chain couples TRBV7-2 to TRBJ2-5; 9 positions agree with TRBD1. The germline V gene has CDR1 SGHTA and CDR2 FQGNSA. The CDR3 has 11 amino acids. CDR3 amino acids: CASSLGQGSPF. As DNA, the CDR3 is TGTGCCAGCAGCTTGGGACAGGGTTCCCCTTTC.

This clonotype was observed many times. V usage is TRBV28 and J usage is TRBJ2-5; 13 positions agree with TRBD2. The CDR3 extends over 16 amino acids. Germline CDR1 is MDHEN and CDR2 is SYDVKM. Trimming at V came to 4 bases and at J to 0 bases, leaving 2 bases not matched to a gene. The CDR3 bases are TGTGCCAGCAGTTCGGGACTAGCGGGGCACCAAGAGACCCAGTACTTC. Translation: CASSSGLAGHQETQYF.

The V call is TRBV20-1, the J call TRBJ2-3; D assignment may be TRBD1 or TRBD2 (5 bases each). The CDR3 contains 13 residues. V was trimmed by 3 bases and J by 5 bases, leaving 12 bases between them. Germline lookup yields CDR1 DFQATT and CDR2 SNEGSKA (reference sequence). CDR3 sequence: CSARGGGRDTQYF. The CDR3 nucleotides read TGCAGTGCTAGGGGTGGGGGTCGAGATACGCAGTATTTT.

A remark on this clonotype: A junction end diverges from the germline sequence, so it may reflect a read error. CDR3 DNA sequence: TGTGCCAGCAGTTTAGGATCAAGGGGGCGTAATGAAAAACTGTTTTTT. This encodes CASSLGSRGRNEKLFF. V gene TRBV7-9 combines with J gene TRBJ1-4, with TRBD1 identical over 7 bases. Germline CDR1 and CDR2: SEHNR and FQNEAQ (reference sequence). The CDR3 extends over 16 amino acids.

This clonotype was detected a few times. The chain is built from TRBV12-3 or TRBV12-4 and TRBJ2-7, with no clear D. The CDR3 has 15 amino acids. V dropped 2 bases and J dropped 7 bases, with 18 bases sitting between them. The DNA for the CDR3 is TGTGCCAGCAGTTTACAGGCTTCCCTCCTGGAGGAGCAGTACTTC. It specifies CASSLQASLLEEQYF.

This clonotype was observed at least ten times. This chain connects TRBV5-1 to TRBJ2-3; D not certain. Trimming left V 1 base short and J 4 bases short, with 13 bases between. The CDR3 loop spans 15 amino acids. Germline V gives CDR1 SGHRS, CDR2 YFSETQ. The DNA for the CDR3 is TGCGCCAGCAGCTTGATTGGGCGGAACGCAGATACGCAGTATTTT. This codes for CASSLIGRNADTQYF.

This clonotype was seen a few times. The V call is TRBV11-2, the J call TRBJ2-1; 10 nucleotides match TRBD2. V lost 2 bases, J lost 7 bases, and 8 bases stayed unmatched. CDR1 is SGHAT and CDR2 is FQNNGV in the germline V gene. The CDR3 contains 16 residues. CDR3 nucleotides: TGTGCCAGCAGCTTATCGGCTAGCGGGGGTGGGAATGAGCAGTTCTTC. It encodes CASSLSASGGGNEQFF.